The 8 T cell receptor beta chains listed next were all sequenced from one sample in a study of cytomegalovirus exposure and HLA in healthy donors. The PCR used 60 Vbeta and 13 Jbeta primers. Assay: immunoSEQ multiplex PCR; the TCRdb copy retains only in-frame clones and omits some. The sample contains about 190,000 clones, 75% to 90% of which appear only once. Specimen: PBMCs. The receptors stem from a woman between 18 and 29 years old in good health and CMV-seronegative.

This chain joins TRBV5-1 and TRBJ2-7; a possible D gene is TRBD2 (5 bases). V lost 4 bases, J lost 7 bases, and 24 bases lay in between. There are 16 residues in the CDR3. Germline values: CDR1 SGHRS, CDR2 YFSETQ. Here the CDR3 DNA reads TGCGCCAGCAGCCCCCAGCCCGACCGGGGTACGGGGGAGCAGTACTTC. Its translation: CASSPQPDRGTGEQYF.

This clone has only one observation. The V and J genes are TRBV7-9 and TRBJ2-7, with D possibly being TRBD2 (5 bases). The CDR3 covers 14 residues. Deletions cut 2 bases from V and 0 bases from J, with 8 bases between. Germline CDR1 reads SEHNR; CDR2 reads FQNEAQ (reference sequence). The CDR3 DNA sequence: TGTGCCAGCAGCTTACCCGGGATCTCCTACGAGCAGTACTTC. Residues: CASSLPGISYEQYF.

V is TRBV28 and J is TRBJ1-4, with D uncertain. This CDR3 region has 16 residues. Between the trimmed V and J ends, which lost 4 bases and 7 bases, there was a span of 19 bases. Germline CDR1 is MDHEN and CDR2 is SYDVKM. CDR3 bases: TGTGCCAGCAGTTCAAAAGCCCGGAGTTTTAGTGAAAAACTGTTTTTT. This translates into CASSSKARSFSEKLFF.

The chain combines TRBV5-1 with TRBJ1-1; D uncertain. CDR1 and CDR2 (germline): SGHRS, YFSETQ. Trimming took 0 bases from V and 7 from J, leaving 10 bases between them. The CDR3 extends over 13 amino acids. Written as DNA, the CDR3 is TGCGCCAGCAGCTTGGTCGTCTCCGGTGAAGCTTTCTTT. Amino acid sequence: CASSLVVSGEAFF.

This sequence joins TRBV6-5 and TRBJ1-4; D gene ambiguous. Per the germline V gene, CDR1 is MNHEY and CDR2 is SVGAGI. This CDR3 has 15 amino acids. The V end was cut by 0 bases, the J end by 5 bases, with 10 bases between. CDR3 in DNA: TGTGCCAGCAGTTACTCGAGGAGGGAAAATGAAAAACTGTTTTTT. Translating it yields CASSYSRRENEKLFF.

The gene calls are TRBV7-7 and TRBJ2-1, with D possibly TRBD2 on 6 matching bases. The V and J ends lost 5 bases and 8 bases respectively, with 19 bases between them. Germline values: CDR1 SSHAT, CDR2 FNYEAQ (reference sequence). The CDR3 consists of 15 residues. In nucleotides, the CDR3 is TGTGCCAGCAGCACGGGCCGAGGGTCGGGGGATGAGCAGTTCTTC. This encodes CASSTGRGSGDEQFF. Looking up the rest from reference TRBV7-7 and TRBJ2-1 gives the full variable domain: GAGVSQSPRYKVTKRGQDVTLRCDPISSHATLYWYQQALGQGPEFLTYFNYEAQPDKSGLPSDRFSAERPEGSISTLTIQRTEQRDSAMYRCASSTGRGSGDEQFFGPGTRLTVL.

The V and J genes are TRBV4-2 and TRBJ2-2; no firm D call. CDR1 LGHNA and CDR2 YNFKEQ come from the germline V gene. Trimming left V 0 bases short and J 4 bases short, with 18 bases between. This CDR3 contains 18 residues. The CDR3 here is CASSQETRGDLTTGELFF. The CDR3 bases are TGTGCCAGCAGCCAAGAAACCCGAGGAGATCTAACCACCGGGGAGCTGTTTTTT.

This clone was recorded once. The chain uses TRBV6-5 and TRBJ1-5; D perhaps matches TRBD1 (5 bases). From germline, CDR1 is MNHEY and CDR2 SVGAGI. V lost 6 bases and J lost 4, with 10 bases in between. This CDR3 is 13 amino acids long. The CDR3 here is CASRQGRNQPQHF. The DNA for the CDR3 is TGTGCCAGCAGGCAGGGTCGTAATCAGCCCCAGCATTTT.